The present T cell receptor beta chain was sequenced within a study of control samples from healthy donors and cancer patients. The table came from immunoSEQ multiplex PCR; TCRdb's copy has only in-frame clones and leaves some out. Here the sample spans tens of thousands of clones, around 84% being singletons. This CDR3 comprises 17 residues. Trimming removed 0 bases from V and 4 bases from J, with 16 bases in between. CDR1 is MNHEY, CDR2 SVGEGT, per germline. The genes are TRBV6-2 or TRBV6-3 and TRBJ2-1; D unclear. The sequenced sample consisted of PBMCs. The clonotype originates from a man in his sixties or seventies with lung cancer. CDR3: CASSYSGSTTIYNEQFF. CDR3 in DNA: TGTGCCAGCAGTTACTCGGGCAGTACCACGATTTACAATGAGCAGTTCTTC.